Listed below are T cell receptor beta chains from one sample, sequenced in a study of T-cell memory formation after mild COVID-19. Via MiXCR, TCRdb re-called the 5' RACE reads, giving one row per CDR3 protein. The repertoire holds about 140,000 distinct CDR3 sequences, 14% seen once, with roughly 28% in the top ten. Input material: PBMCs or a T cell subset sorted from them (not recorded which). The receptors shown here come from an adult woman who had mild COVID-19 (a few samples of this study predate the infection). Cell type and time point are not known. The CDR3 runs from the conserved cysteine through the conserved F or W. The D gene is left open where the match is weak. Rows may omit the clone size; those that give it use once, few, many or a size class.

j_call: TRBJ1-2
clone_size: few
d_call: TRBD1
v_call: TRBV7-9
cdr3_length: 15
cdr3_nt: TGTGCCAGCAGCTTAGCCGGGACAGGGAACTATGGCTACACCTTC
cdr3_aa: CASSLAGTGNYGYTF

j_call: TRBJ1-2
clone_size: NA
d_call: TRBD1
v_call: TRBV30
cdr3_length: 12
cdr3_nt: TGTGCCTGGACAGGGGGCGGGGATGGCTACACCTTC
cdr3_aa: CAWTGGGDGYTF

j_call: TRBJ2-2
clone_size: NA
d_call: TRBD1
v_call: TRBV7-6
cdr3_length: 17
cdr3_nt: TGTGCCAGCAGCCCCCTGAAGGGACAGGGGCCTCCGGGGGAGCTGTTTTTT
cdr3_aa: CASSPLKGQGPPGELFF

j_call: TRBJ1-5
clone_size: NA
d_call: TRBD1
v_call: TRBV7-9
cdr3_length: 15
cdr3_nt: TGTGCCAGCAGCCCCGTGACAGGGTTCAATCAGCCCCAGCATTTT
cdr3_aa: CASSPVTGFNQPQHF

j_call: TRBJ2-5
clone_size: few
d_call: NA
v_call: TRBV7-2
cdr3_length: 15
cdr3_nt: TGTGCCAGCAGCCCCCGCCCGAGAGGGAAAGAGACCCAGTACTTC
cdr3_aa: CASSPRPRGKETQYF

j_call: TRBJ2-7
clone_size: NA
d_call: NA
v_call: TRBV12-3/TRBV12-4
cdr3_length: 14
cdr3_nt: TGTGCCAGCAGTTTATACAGGGGAGGCGACGAGCAGTACTTC
cdr3_aa: CASSLYRGGDEQYF

j_call: TRBJ2-1
clone_size: NA
d_call: NA
v_call: TRBV5-6
cdr3_length: 14
cdr3_nt: TGTGCCAGCACCTTGCGAGGGCTCAACAATGAGCAGTTCTTC
cdr3_aa: CASTLRGLNNEQFF

j_call: TRBJ2-3
clone_size: many
d_call: TRBD2
v_call: TRBV6-4
cdr3_length: 15
cdr3_nt: TGTGCCAGCGCCAGGACTAGCGGGAGTGCAGATACGCAGTATTTT
cdr3_aa: CASARTSGSADTQYF

j_call: TRBJ1-1
clone_size: NA
d_call: TRBD1
v_call: TRBV4-1
cdr3_length: 15
cdr3_nt: TGCGCCAGCAGCCAAGGCGACAGGGTCGGGACTGAAGCTTTCTTT
cdr3_aa: CASSQGDRVGTEAFF

j_call: TRBJ2-2
clone_size: few
d_call: NA
v_call: TRBV4-1
cdr3_length: 16
cdr3_nt: TGCGCCAGCAGCCAAGCAGGGGCCCTGAACACCGGGGAGCTGTTTTTT
cdr3_aa: CASSQAGALNTGELFF

j_call: TRBJ1-6
clone_size: NA
d_call: TRBD1
v_call: TRBV4-1
cdr3_length: 17
cdr3_nt: TGCGCCAGCAGCCAAGTGGCGTTGGGACAGTTGAGTTCACCCCTCCACTTT
cdr3_aa: CASSQVALGQLSSPLHF

j_call: TRBJ2-2
clone_size: NA
d_call: TRBD2
v_call: TRBV25-1
cdr3_length: 14
cdr3_nt: TGTGCCAGCGGATACTTAGCGGGAGGCGGGGAGCTGTTTTTT
cdr3_aa: CASGYLAGGGELFF

j_call: TRBJ2-2
clone_size: few
d_call: NA
v_call: TRBV11-2
cdr3_length: 13
cdr3_nt: TGTGCCAGCAGCTTATTCGGCACCGGGGAGCTGTTTTTT
cdr3_aa: CASSLFGTGELFF

j_call: TRBJ2-1
clone_size: NA
d_call: NA
v_call: TRBV6-2/TRBV6-3
cdr3_length: 13
cdr3_nt: TGTGCCAGCAGACCGTCTCCTTGGCTTGAGCAGTTCTTC
cdr3_aa: CASRPSPWLEQFF

j_call: TRBJ2-7
clone_size: NA
d_call: NA
v_call: TRBV10-3
cdr3_length: 15
cdr3_nt: TGTGCCATCAGTGATCGGGCAGGGGACTCCTACGAGCAGTACTTC
cdr3_aa: CAISDRAGDSYEQYF

j_call: TRBJ2-7
clone_size: few
d_call: NA
v_call: TRBV5-8
cdr3_length: 12
cdr3_nt: TGTGCCAGCAGCTTGGCCTCTTGGGAGCAGTACTTC
cdr3_aa: CASSLASWEQYF

j_call: TRBJ2-1
clone_size: NA
d_call: NA
v_call: TRBV5-1
cdr3_length: 13
cdr3_nt: TGCGCCAGCAGCTTGGCCGTGGGCGATGAGCAGTTCTTC
cdr3_aa: CASSLAVGDEQFF

j_call: TRBJ1-4
clone_size: few
d_call: TRBD1
v_call: TRBV7-9
cdr3_length: 17
cdr3_nt: TGTGCCAGCAGCAACGCCGGGACAGGCCTCCTTAATGAAAAACTGTTTTTT
cdr3_aa: CASSNAGTGLLNEKLFF

j_call: TRBJ2-7
clone_size: few
d_call: NA
v_call: TRBV4-1
cdr3_length: 14
cdr3_nt: TGCGCCAGCAGCCAAACATGGGGATCCTACGAGCAGTACTTC
cdr3_aa: CASSQTWGSYEQYF

j_call: TRBJ2-7
clone_size: NA
d_call: TRBD1
v_call: TRBV5-1
cdr3_length: 14
cdr3_nt: TGCGCCAGCAGCGAAGGACAGGGAAACCACGAGCAGTACTTC
cdr3_aa: CASSEGQGNHEQYF